The rows below give T cell receptor beta chains drawn from one sample of a study of T cells in Graves' hyperthyroidism and ophthalmopathy. TCRdb re-called the multiplex PCR reads through MiXCR, storing one row per CDR3 protein. Among about 640,000 distinct CDR3 sequences listed, about 20% were seen once. The sample comprised blood. The receptors were sampled from a man younger than 45 with Graves' ophthalmopathy. Both conserved end residues are part of each CDR3. The D gene is left open where the match is weak. Clone size is stated in some rows and not others, as once, few, many or a class when expanded.

clone_size	v_call	j_call	d_call	cdr3_nt	cdr3_aa
many	TRBV28	TRBJ2-3	.	TGTGCCAGCAGTTTTGAGCAGGGACTCTTGGATACGCAGTATTTT	CASSFEQGLLDTQYF
few	TRBV20-1	TRBJ1-1	TRBD1	TGCAGTGCTAGACCGACAGGGGCCACTGAAGCTTTCTTT	CSARPTGATEAFF
many	TRBV14	TRBJ1-2	.	TGTGCCAGCAGCCAAGAAAGCCCCGGGACGGATAACTATGGCTACACCTTC	CASSQESPGTDNYGYTF
.	TRBV7-9	TRBJ2-7	.	TGTGCCAGCAGCTCCCGGTCTTACGGCGAGCAGTACTTC	CASSSRSYGEQYF
many	TRBV27	TRBJ2-2	.	TGTGCCAGCAGTTTTTCGAACACCGGGGAGCTGTTTTTT	CASSFSNTGELFF
.	TRBV10-3	TRBJ1-1	TRBD1	TGTGCCATCAGGGGACAGGGGGCTGGTGAAGCTTTCTTT	CAIRGQGAGEAFF
few	TRBV28	TRBJ2-2	.	TGTGCCAGCAACTCGAAGTCCGGGGAGCTGTTTTTT	CASNSKSGELFF
.	TRBV9	TRBJ2-1	TRBD2	TGTGCCAGCAGCGTGACTAGCGGGGGACACAATGAGCAGTTCTTC	CASSVTSGGHNEQFF
.	TRBV7-8	TRBJ2-7	TRBD1	TGTGCCAGCAGCTTAGCGCTCCTCCGGGACAGTACCTACGAGCAGTACTTC	CASSLALLRDSTYEQYF
many	TRBV28	TRBJ1-2	TRBD1	TGTGCCAGCAGATACGGACAGGGGTCCAAAGGCTACACCTTC	CASRYGQGSKGYTF
many	TRBV11-2	TRBJ2-1	.	TGTGCCAGCTGGGGGGGCGGGGTAAGCTCCTACAATGAGCAGTTCTTC	CASWGGGVSSYNEQFF
many	TRBV12-3/TRBV12-4	TRBJ2-3	TRBD2	TGTGCCAGCAGTTTTAGGGCTAGCGGGAGCGTCGCAGATACGCAGTATTTT	CASSFRASGSVADTQYF
few	TRBV19	TRBJ2-7	TRBD2	TGTGCCAGTAGTCTTACCGGACTAGCGGGAAGCTCCTACGAGCAGTACTTC	CASSLTGLAGSSYEQYF
.	TRBV10-3	TRBJ2-2	.	TGTGCCACCGGGTCGAGCACCGGGGAGCTGTTTTTT	CATGSSTGELFF
few	TRBV3-1	TRBJ2-5	TRBD1	TGTGCCAGCAGCTCCGGGACAGGGGTTGAGACCCAGTACTTC	CASSSGTGVETQYF
.	TRBV19	TRBJ2-2	TRBD1	TGTGCCAGTAGCCCCCCGGGACAGCAAAACACCGGGGAGCTGTTTTTT	CASSPPGQQNTGELFF
many	TRBV11-2	TRBJ2-5	TRBD1	TGTGCCAGCAGCCACACTGCAGGGGGAGAGACCCAGTACTTC	CASSHTAGGETQYF
.	TRBV12-3/TRBV12-4	TRBJ2-2	.	TGTGCCAGCACCCATCCCTTGGGGGGGGAGCTGTTTTTT	CASTHPLGGELFF
few	TRBV6-6	TRBJ2-7	.	TGTGCCAGCAGTTACTCGGGCAGGGCGGCGAGGGAGCAGTACTTC	CASSYSGRAAREQYF
.	TRBV6-1	TRBJ2-3	TRBD2	TGTGCCAGCAGTTATAGGGGGACTAGCGGGGTTAGCACAGATACGCAGTATTTT	CASSYRGTSGVSTDTQYF
many	TRBV11-1	TRBJ1-2	.	TGTGCCAGCAGCTCCCTGGCGGGCTCGGGCTACACCTTC	CASSSLAGSGYTF
.	TRBV6-2/TRBV6-3	TRBJ2-1	TRBD2	TGTGCCAGCAGTTACGGCGGGAGGGCCCCCTACAATGAGCAGTTCTTC	CASSYGGRAPYNEQFF
once	TRBV20-1	TRBJ2-1	TRBD2	TGCAGTGCTAGGTATAGCGGGAGAGGGAGGAATGAGCAGTTCTTC	CSARYSGRGRNEQFF
.	TRBV10-1	TRBJ2-2	TRBD2	TGCGCCAGCAGAAGCGGGAGTGGGACCGGGGAGCTGTTTTTT	CASRSGSGTGELFF
many	TRBV30	TRBJ1-5	.	TGTGCCTGGAGTTCGTCAGCGGGCCAGCCCCAGCATTTT	CAWSSSAGQPQHF
.	TRBV25-1	TRBJ2-7	.	TGTGCCAGCAGTGCGGCGGGGCTCCTCTCCTACGAGCAGTACTTC	CASSAAGLLSYEQYF
once	TRBV20-1	TRBJ2-4	.	TGCAGTGCTACATCGGGGAGGAACATTCAGTACTTC	CSATSGRNIQYF
once	TRBV6-8	TRBJ2-6	.	TGTGCCAGCATGGAGGGGGATTACTACTCTGGGGCCAACGTCCTGACTTTC	CASMEGDYYSGANVLTF
.	TRBV11-2	TRBJ2-1	.	TGTGCCAGCAGCTTAGTGAGTGCAGTCCCCTTTGAGCAGTTCTTC	CASSLVSAVPFEQFF
.	TRBV6-2/TRBV6-3	TRBJ1-5	.	TGTGCCAGCAGTTACCAGCGGGACTTAAATCAGCCCCAGCATTTT	CASSYQRDLNQPQHF
.	TRBV20-1	TRBJ1-3	.	TGCAGTGCTGCGGACAGCTCTGGAAACACCATATATTTT	CSAADSSGNTIYF
.	TRBV6-2/TRBV6-3	TRBJ2-4	.	TGTGCCAGCAAAGACTCGGGCAAAAACATTCAGTACTTC	CASKDSGKNIQYF
many	TRBV11-2	TRBJ2-7	.	TGTGCCAGCAGCCCCATCGTATCCTACGAGCAGTACTTC	CASSPIVSYEQYF
few	TRBV28	TRBJ1-1	.	TGTGCCAGCAGTTTCAGGGGCGTAGGGCGAACTGAAGCTTTCTTT	CASSFRGVGRTEAFF
.	TRBV4-1	TRBJ2-2	TRBD2	TGCGCCAGCAGCCAGCAACGGGACAGGGAGGTTAGCGGGAGGGACACCGGGGAGCTGTTTTTT	CASSQQRDREVSGRDTGELFF
few	TRBV20-1	TRBJ2-1	TRBD1	TGCAGTGCTAGAGATCCGGACAGGGCCCAGCTCCACAATGAGCAGTTCTTC	CSARDPDRAQLHNEQFF
many	TRBV5-1	TRBJ2-3	TRBD2	TGCGCCAGCAGCTTCGAAGCGGGAACCGCAGATACGCAGTATTTT	CASSFEAGTADTQYF
.	TRBV3-1	TRBJ2-3	.	TGTGCCAGCAGCCAGACACATAGCGGAGTAATCACAGATACGCAGTATTTT	CASSQTHSGVITDTQYF
.	TRBV27	TRBJ2-1	TRBD2	TGTGCCAGCAGTACCGGACTAGCGACCTACAATGAGCAGTTATTC	CASSTGLATYNEQLF
many	TRBV28	TRBJ2-7	TRBD2	TGTGCCAGCAGTTTAAGGGCTAGCGGGCACTACGAGCAGTACTTC	CASSLRASGHYEQYF